This T cell receptor (beta chain) comes out of a study of CD8 T cells in ankylosing spondylitis. This clonotype was recorded at least ten times. The antigen remains unidentified. Study-wide results and caveats: Reportedly, matched ankylosing spondylitis synovial fluid was significantly enriched for disease-linked clones. A motif in TCR beta, a set of 8 or 9 highly homologous variants, appeared characteristic of ankylosing spondylitis blood.

Construction of TCR beta libraries was performed using quantitative 5'-RACE with molecular barcodes. TCRdb itself ran the 5' RACE reads through MiXCR, one entry per CDR3 protein. The data hold hundreds of thousands of distinct CDR3 sequences, with about 11% observed a single time. The CDR3 covers 15 residues. Germline loops: CDR1 DFQATT, CDR2 SNEGSKA (reference sequence). Trimming took 6 bases from V and 6 from J; bases not matched to a gene: 11. This clonotype originated in a male donor with ankylosing spondylitis. The sample comprised blood, either unsorted or a sorted T cell fraction (not recorded which). The rearrangement uses TRBV20-1 and TRBJ2-3; 11 nucleotides match TRBD2. CDR3: CSAPPGTSGFDTQYF. The DNA for the CDR3 is TGCAGTGCCCCGCCCGGGACTAGCGGATTTGATACGCAGTATTTT.